This T cell receptor (beta chain) was retrieved from a study of cytomegalovirus exposure and HLA in healthy donors. Regarding the study as a whole: A missense variant in DCLRE1C was later tied to TCR beta V- and J-gene trimming.

CDR3 size: 14 residues. Trimming cost V 0 bases and J 0 bases, with 6 bases left between them. From germline, CDR1 is GTSNPN and CDR2 SVGIG (reference sequence). Those who donated were healthy bone marrow donors. On this clone: Its specificity is not known. The identical CDR3 is also encoded by other nucleotide sequences in the sample.

With 60 Vbeta and 13 Jbeta primers, the PCR was carried out. Assay used: immunoSEQ multiplex PCR; TCRdb lists only in-frame clones, some missing. Recorded for this sample: around 200,000 clones. Sequences were obtained from PBMCs. This chain joins TRBV30 and TRBJ1-3; D is unresolved. The clonotype was recovered from a woman between 25 and 40 years old in good health and CMV-seropositive. CDR3 nucleotide sequence: TGTGCCTGGAGTGTACTGTCCTCTGGAAACACCATATATTTT. Translation: CAWSVLSSGNTIYF.